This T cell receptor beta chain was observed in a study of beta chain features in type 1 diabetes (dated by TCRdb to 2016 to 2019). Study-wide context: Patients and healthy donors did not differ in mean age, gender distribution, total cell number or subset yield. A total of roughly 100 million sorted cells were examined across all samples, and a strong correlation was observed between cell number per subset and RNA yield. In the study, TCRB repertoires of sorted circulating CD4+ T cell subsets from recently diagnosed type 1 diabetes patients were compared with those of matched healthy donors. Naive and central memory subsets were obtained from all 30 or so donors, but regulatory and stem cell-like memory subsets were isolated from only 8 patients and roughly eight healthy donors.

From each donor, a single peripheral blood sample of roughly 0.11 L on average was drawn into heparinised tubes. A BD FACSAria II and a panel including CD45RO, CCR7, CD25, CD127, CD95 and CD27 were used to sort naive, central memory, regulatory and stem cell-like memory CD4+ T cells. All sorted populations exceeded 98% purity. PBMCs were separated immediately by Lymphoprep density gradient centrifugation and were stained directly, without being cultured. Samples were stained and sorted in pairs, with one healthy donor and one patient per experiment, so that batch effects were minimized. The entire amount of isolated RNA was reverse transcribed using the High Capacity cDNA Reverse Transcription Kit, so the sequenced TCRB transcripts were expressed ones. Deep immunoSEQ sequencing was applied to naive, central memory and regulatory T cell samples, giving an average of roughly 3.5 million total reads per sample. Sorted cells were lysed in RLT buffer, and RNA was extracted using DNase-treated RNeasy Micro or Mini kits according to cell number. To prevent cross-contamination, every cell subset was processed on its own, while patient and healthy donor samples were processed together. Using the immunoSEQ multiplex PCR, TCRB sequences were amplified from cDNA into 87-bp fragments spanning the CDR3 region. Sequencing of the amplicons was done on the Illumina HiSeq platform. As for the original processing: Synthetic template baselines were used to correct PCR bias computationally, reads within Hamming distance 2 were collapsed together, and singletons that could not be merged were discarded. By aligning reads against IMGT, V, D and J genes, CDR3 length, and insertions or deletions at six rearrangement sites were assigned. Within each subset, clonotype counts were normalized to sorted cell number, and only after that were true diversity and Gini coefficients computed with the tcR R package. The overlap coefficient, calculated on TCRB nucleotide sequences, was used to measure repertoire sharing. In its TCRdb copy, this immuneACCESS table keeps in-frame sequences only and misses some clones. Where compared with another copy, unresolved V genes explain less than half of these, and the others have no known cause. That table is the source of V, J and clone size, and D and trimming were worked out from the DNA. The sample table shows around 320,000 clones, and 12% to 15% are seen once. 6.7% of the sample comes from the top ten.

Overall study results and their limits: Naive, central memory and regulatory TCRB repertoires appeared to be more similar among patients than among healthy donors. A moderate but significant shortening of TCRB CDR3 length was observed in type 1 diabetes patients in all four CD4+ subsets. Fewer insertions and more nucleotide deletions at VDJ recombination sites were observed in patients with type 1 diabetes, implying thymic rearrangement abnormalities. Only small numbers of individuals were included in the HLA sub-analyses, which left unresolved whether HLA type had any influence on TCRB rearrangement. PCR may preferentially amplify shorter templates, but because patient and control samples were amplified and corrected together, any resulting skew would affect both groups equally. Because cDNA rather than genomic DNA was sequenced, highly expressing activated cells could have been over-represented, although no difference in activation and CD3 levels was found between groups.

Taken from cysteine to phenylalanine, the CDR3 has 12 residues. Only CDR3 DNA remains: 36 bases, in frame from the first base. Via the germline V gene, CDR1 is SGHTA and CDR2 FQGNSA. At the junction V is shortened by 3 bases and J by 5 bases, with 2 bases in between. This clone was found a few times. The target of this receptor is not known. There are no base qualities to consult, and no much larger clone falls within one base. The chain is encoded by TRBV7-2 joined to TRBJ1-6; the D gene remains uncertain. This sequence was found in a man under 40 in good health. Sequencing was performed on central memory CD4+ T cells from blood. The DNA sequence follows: TGTGCCAGCAGCTTGGATAATTCACCCCTCCACTTT. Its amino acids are CASSLDNSPLHF.